In its sample, the clone carrying this TCR beta chain was seen many times. Its target is not known. The CDR3 has 14 amino acids. V trimming: 3 bases; J trimming: 6 bases; junction bases outside the gene matches: 7. Per the germline V gene, CDR1 is SGHTA and CDR2 is FQGNSA. This entry comes from a study of T cells in Graves' hyperthyroidism and ophthalmopathy. Study observations and caveats: Ophthalmopathy and stable hyperthyroidism were told apart by a 13 V-J model. Most thyroid clonotypes expanded above 0.001 were also detected in blood.

Template material for amplifying TCR beta CDR3 regions consisted of RNA transcripts. HTBI primers drove first-round RT-PCR of the TCR CDR3. TCRdb ran MiXCR on the multiplex PCR reads and lists one entry per CDR3 protein. The data contain about 740,000 distinct CDR3 sequences, about 15% of them seen just once; the ten biggest clones take up about a tenth. This receptor was identified in a woman aged 18-30 years with Graves' hyperthyroidism. Sequencing input: blood. V usage is TRBV7-2 and J usage is TRBJ1-2; 7 bases agree with TRBD1. CDR3 loop: CASSLGGGANGYTF. In DNA form, the CDR3 reads TGTGCCAGCAGCTTGGGAGGGGGCGCCAATGGCTACACCTTC.